This T cell receptor (beta chain) came from a study of cytomegalovirus exposure and HLA in healthy donors. Study-wide results and limits: TCR beta sequences reportedly predicted most subjects' HLA-A and HLA-B alleles accurately. Data from an earlier analysis indicated that most TCR beta V segments were productive either about 87% or about 30% of the time.

Primers included in the PCR were 60 Vbeta and 13 Jbeta primers. Profiling relied on immunoSEQ multiplex PCR, and the TCRdb table lists in-frame clones only, not all of them. The data show 100,000 to 120,000 clones, with 60% to 80% seen just once and roughly 8% held by the top ten. Points on this clone: Its target is not known.

Trimming left V 5 bases short and J 11 bases short, with 16 bases between. The germline gives CDR1 SEHNR, CDR2 FQNEAQ (reference sequence). The CDR3 sequence is 12 residues long. This sequence originates from a man aged 18 to 29 in good health and CMV-seropositive. Sequenced input: PBMCs. The rearrangement links TRBV7-9 to TRBJ2-7; D possibly corresponds to TRBD2 (5 bases). The CDR3 DNA reads as TGTGCCAGCAGCCGAGACCTAGAGGGCAAGTACTTC. This translates into CASSRDLEGKYF.